The 28 T cell receptor beta chains given below trace back to one sample, sequenced in a study of shared clonotypes between healthy human individuals. CD45RO-negative CD8 cells positively selected for CCR7 made up the naive population, which excluded terminally differentiated effector memory CD45RA+ cells. Clones were sequenced by immunoSEQ multiplex PCR, and TCRdb holds only the in-frame ones, with some missing. The sample yields 560,000 or so clones, about 96% seen once. The sample comprised naive CD8+ T cells sorted from blood. The receptor source for this set is a woman between 25 and 40 years old in good health.

The chain uses TRBV9 and TRBJ1-3; TRBD1 matches 8 bases. Trimming took 4 bases from V and 11 from J; bases not matched to a gene: 14. Germline CDR1 and CDR2: SGDLS and YYNGEE. The CDR3 runs to 15 residues. For the CDR3, the DNA is TGTGCCAGCAGCATAGAGGGACAGGACGCCCTTCCCATATATTTT. This sequence encodes CASSIEGQDALPIYF.

This chain connects TRBV7-9 to TRBJ1-2; maybe TRBD1 (5 bases). The CDR3 is 13 amino acids. CDR1 and CDR2 from the germline V gene are SEHNR and FQNEAQ (reference sequence). V was pared by 7 bases and J by 6 bases, with 15 bases between. CDR3 sequence (DNA): TGTGCCAGCATCCCTCAGGGAAAGAATGGCTACACCTTC. Translated: CASIPQGKNGYTF.

V usage is TRBV11-2 and J usage is TRBJ2-5; 7 nucleotides line up with TRBD2. Germline-derived CDR1 and CDR2 are SGHAT and FQNNGV. Trimming took 0 bases from V and 2 from J; bases not matched to a gene: 3. This CDR3 contains 15 residues. The CDR3 DNA follows: TGTGCCAGCAGCTTAGAACTAGCGTATCAAGAGACCCAGTACTTC. Its protein is CASSLELAYQETQYF.

This chain joins TRBV6-5 and TRBJ1-5; D might be TRBD1 (6 bases). Per the germline V gene, CDR1 is MNHEY and CDR2 is SVGAGI. Trimming left V 8 bases short and J 2 bases short, with 10 bases between. This CDR3 contains 13 residues. CDR3 coding DNA: TGTGCCAGCTACCCAGGGGGCAATCAGCCCCAGCATTTT. This gives the protein CASYPGGNQPQHF.

The chain uses TRBV19 and TRBJ1-4, with TRBD1 as a possible D gene (5 bases). The CDR3 sequence is 14 residues long. From germline, CDR1 is LNHDA and CDR2 SQIVND (reference sequence). Trimming took 5 bases from V and 3 from J, leaving 10 bases between them. In DNA form, the CDR3 reads TGTGCCAGTAGTCATGGGGGTTCTAATGAAAAACTGTTTTTT. Protein: CASSHGGSNEKLFF.

This chain connects TRBV7-3 to TRBJ2-3; 13 positions agree with TRBD2. CDR1 is SGHTA and CDR2 is FQGTGA in the germline V gene. The V segment lost 6 bases and the J segment 2 bases; nucleotides outside the gene matches: 5. The CDR3 length is 16 residues. In nucleotides, the CDR3 is TGTGCCAGCAGTTTGGGACTAGCGGGACTCACAGATACGCAGTATTTT. Encoded protein: CASSLGLAGLTDTQYF.

The table lists this clone with a count of one. The chain couples TRBV5-1 to TRBJ1-6; D might be TRBD1 (6 bases). Germline V gene sequence: CDR1 SGHRS, CDR2 YFSETQ. V lost 4 bases, J lost 11 bases, and 10 bases lay in between. The CDR3 spans 12 residues. The CDR3 nucleotides are TGCGCCAGCAGCCCGGGGGGCACACCCCTCCACTTT. The encoded protein is CASSPGGTPLHF.

The chain combines TRBV28 with TRBJ2-1; no reliable D call. From germline, CDR1 is MDHEN and CDR2 SYDVKM. This CDR3 is 13 amino acids long. V lost 4 bases to trimming and J lost 4 bases, with 8 bases between them. CDR3 residues: CASSYNLYNEQFF. CDR3 coding DNA: TGTGCCAGCAGTTATAACCTATACAATGAGCAGTTCTTC.

With respect to this clone: Distinct nucleotide sequences in the sample also encode this CDR3. This rearrangement joins TRBV27 to TRBJ2-2, with 10 bases lining up with TRBD1. With V trimmed by 3 bases and J by 7 bases, 2 bases remained unmatched. The CDR3 is 14 amino acids. CDR1 and CDR2 (germline): MNHEY, SMNVEV (reference sequence). CDR3 sequence reads: CASSLGTGVGELFF. CDR3 sequence (DNA): TGTGCCAGCAGTTTGGGGACAGGGGTCGGGGAGCTGTTTTTT.

The chain is built from TRBV7-9 and TRBJ1-2, with 10 positions matching TRBD1. The CDR3 contains 15 residues. J gave up 6 bases and V 5 bases, and 9 bases lay outside the gene matches. Per germline, CDR1 SEHNR and CDR2 FQNEAQ (reference sequence). This chain's CDR3 is CASSPPGTGVDGYTF. In DNA, the CDR3 is TGTGCCAGCAGCCCTCCCGGGACAGGGGTGGATGGCTACACCTTC.

This chain joins TRBV7-8 and TRBJ1-3; no firm D call. Trimming shortened V by 1 base and J by 2 bases, and 9 bases separated the two germline ends. The CDR3 contains 15 residues. Per the germline V gene, CDR1 is SGHVS and CDR2 is FQNEAQ. CDR3 bases: TGTGCCAGCAGCTTAGGTCTTTGGGCTGGAAACACCATATATTTT. It is translated as CASSLGLWAGNTIYF.

This clone was counted a single time. Other DNA sequences in the sample encode the same CDR3. The chain joins TRBV27 to TRBJ2-7; 7 bases align to TRBD2. This CDR3 has 13 amino acids. The junction had 1 base not matched to a gene; V was cut back by 1 base and J by 4 bases. Germline V gene data show CDR1 as MNHEY and CDR2 as SMNVEV (reference sequence). In DNA, the CDR3 is TGTGCCAGCAGTTTATGGGGGGGGTACGAGCAGTACTTC. The encoded protein is CASSLWGGYEQYF.

This chain joins TRBV28 and TRBJ2-5; either TRBD1 or TRBD2 may supply D (5 bases each). V lost 4 bases and J 5 bases, leaving 23 bases between the germline ends. From germline, CDR1 is MDHEN and CDR2 SYDVKM. The CDR3 spans 17 residues. CDR3 sequence reads: CASSSGHKGLISETQYF. The CDR3 bases are TGTGCCAGCAGTTCGGGGCATAAAGGTCTAATTTCTGAGACCCAGTACTTC. The full variable domain, with the rest looked up from reference TRBV28 and TRBJ2-5, is DVKVTQSSRYLVKRTGEKVFLECVQDMDHENMFWYRQDPGLGLRLIYFSYDVKMKEKGDIPEGYSVSREKKERFSLILESASTNQTSMYLCASSSGHKGLISETQYFGPGTRLLVL.

The chain carries TRBV27 and TRBJ2-1, with D perhaps assigned TRBD1 or TRBD2 (6 bases each). The germline V gene has CDR1 MNHEY and CDR2 SMNVEV (reference sequence). Trimming left V 2 bases short and J 3 bases short, with 17 bases between. The CDR3 consists of 17 residues. CDR3 coding DNA: TGTGCCAGCAGTTTACTAGGGGGGAAGGGCCGCTACAATGAGCAGTTCTTC. This translates into CASSLLGGKGRYNEQFF.

The V and J genes are TRBV5-1 and TRBJ2-3; 8 bases fit TRBD2. The junction had 2 bases not matched to a gene; V was cut back by 5 bases and J by 0 bases. The CDR3 has 14 amino acids. Germline V gene sequence: CDR1 SGHRS, CDR2 YFSETQ. The CDR3 loop reads CASRASGSTDTQYF. The CDR3 bases are TGCGCCAGCAGGGCTAGCGGGAGCACAGATACGCAGTATTTT.

The J gene is TRBJ2-1, the V gene TRBV9; D unclear. Germline-derived CDR1 and CDR2 are SGDLS and YYNGEE. Between the trimmed V and J ends, which lost 0 bases and 8 bases, there was a span of 12 bases. This CDR3 has 14 residues. CDR3 in amino acids: CASSVVSSYDEQFF. As DNA, the CDR3 is TGTGCCAGCAGCGTAGTCAGCTCATACGATGAGCAGTTCTTC.

The V and J genes are TRBV4-1 and TRBJ2-4; no firm D call. The germline CDR1 and CDR2 sequences are MGHRA and YSYEKL. The germline V and J ends were trimmed by 1 base and 0 bases, with 7 bases remaining between them. CDR3 size: 15 residues. This CDR3 is CASSQAREAKNIQYF. In nucleotides, the CDR3 is TGCGCCAGCAGCCAAGCAAGAGAAGCCAAAAACATTCAGTACTTC.

The genes are TRBV28 and TRBJ2-7; 7 bases match TRBD1. Germline V gene data show CDR1 as MDHEN and CDR2 as SYDVKM. The CDR3 has 14 amino acids. With V trimmed by 4 bases and J by 1 base, 4 bases remained unmatched. DNA for the CDR3: TGTGCCAGCAGTTCGACAGGGTCGTCCTACGAGCAGTACTTC. Its translation: CASSSTGSSYEQYF.

To note about this clone: Other DNA sequences in this specimen translate into the identical CDR3. DNA of the CDR3: TGCAGCGTTGACAGGGAGACCGGGGAGCTGTTTTTT. Protein product: CSVDRETGELFF. The rearrangement links TRBV29-1 to TRBJ2-2, with D tentatively TRBD1 or TRBD2 (5 bases each). Germline V gene data show CDR1 as SQVTM and CDR2 as ANQGSEA. CDR3 length: 12 amino acids. V lost 3 bases to trimming and J lost 5 bases, with 7 bases between them.

The chain employs TRBV2 and TRBJ2-1; 9 bases agree with TRBD2. Losses at the gene ends were 7 bases for V and 6 bases for J; bases not matched to a gene: 7. This CDR3 region has 14 residues. Per the germline V gene, CDR1 is SNHLY and CDR2 is FYNNEI. The CDR3 sequence: CASIQAGGSNEQFF. CDR3 bases: TGTGCCAGCATTCAAGCGGGAGGCAGCAATGAGCAGTTCTTC.

About this clone: One junction end does not reproduce the germline sequence, and a read error may be involved. The chain employs TRBV19 and TRBJ1-6; D perhaps matches TRBD1 (5 bases). CDR1 and CDR2 (germline): LNHDA, SQIVND (reference sequence). The CDR3 is 17 amino acids. CDR3 DNA sequence: TGTGCCAGCAGTAGGGGACTCGTAAGCTCCTATAATTCACCCCTCCACTTT. This codes for CASSRGLVSSYNSPLHF.

To note about this clone: A read error may account for a junction end that differs from germline. The chain has TRBV2 and TRBJ2-1; TRBD1 matches 9 bases. The CDR3 covers 14 residues. In germline, CDR1 is SNHLY, CDR2 FYNNEI. The CDR3 protein is CASREGDRDDEQFF. CDR3 in DNA: TGTGCCAGCCGTGAGGGGGACAGGGATGATGAGCAGTTCTTC.

The chain employs TRBV6-4 and TRBJ2-1; 9 nucleotides agree with TRBD2. CDR1 and CDR2 from the germline V gene are MRHNA and SNTAGT. Trimming at V came to 2 bases and at J to 10 bases, leaving 6 bases not matched to a gene. CDR3 length: 14 residues. In DNA form, the CDR3 reads TGTGCCAGCAGTGACCCGGGACTAGCTGGGGAGCAGTTCTTC. This gives the protein CASSDPGLAGEQFF.

V and J are TRBV4-1 and TRBJ1-5, with D possibly being TRBD1 (5 bases). CDR1 MGHRA and CDR2 YSYEKL come from the germline V gene. The CDR3 runs to 18 residues. Trimming stripped 0 bases from V and 6 bases from J, with 21 bases between. The CDR3 region is CASSQEGFGAHQGQPQHF. The DNA for the CDR3 is TGCGCCAGCAGCCAAGAGGGTTTTGGGGCCCACCAGGGTCAGCCCCAGCATTTT.

CDR3 bases: TGTGCCAGCAGACAAGACAGGGGAATTAGCTACGAGCAGTACTTC. This codes for CASRQDRGISYEQYF. This chain joins TRBV6-1 and TRBJ2-7; 8 bases line up with TRBD1. Germline lookup yields CDR1 MNHNS and CDR2 SASEGT. With 6 bases clipped from V and 3 bases from J, the junction kept 10 bases outside the gene matches. The CDR3 is made up of 15 amino acids.

J is TRBJ1-2 and V is TRBV2; D may be TRBD1 (5 bases). The germline gives CDR1 SNHLY, CDR2 FYNNEI. V was trimmed by 3 bases and J by 2 bases, leaving 7 bases between them. There are 13 residues in the CDR3. CDR3 protein: CASSEDMNYGYTF. The CDR3, as DNA: TGTGCCAGCAGTGAGGACATGAACTATGGCTACACCTTC. Supplemented by reference TRBV2 and TRBJ1-2, the full variable domain reads EPEVTQTPSHQVTQMGQEVILRCVPISNHLYFYWYRQILGQKVEFLVSFYNNEISEKSEIFDDQFSVERPDGSNFTLKIRSTKLEDSAMYFCASSEDMNYGYTFGSGTRLTVV.

The V call is TRBV18, the J call TRBJ1-1; 12 nucleotides match TRBD1. Per the germline V gene, CDR1 is KGHSH and CDR2 is LQKENI. V shed 0 bases and J 4 bases; nucleotides not matched to a gene: 0. This CDR3 is 15 amino acids long. Written as DNA, the CDR3 is TGTGCCAGCTCACCACCGGGACAGGGGGCCACTGAAGCTTTCTTT. Translating gives CASSPPGQGATEAFF.

This chain links TRBV10-2 with TRBJ2-7, with TRBD1 matching 9 bases. Germline CDR1 is WSHSY and CDR2 is SAAADI. The V segment lost 10 bases and the J segment 5 bases; nucleotides outside the gene matches: 3. This CDR3 spans 11 amino acids. In DNA form, the CDR3 reads TGCGCCACGGGACAGGGAAACGAGCAGTACTTC. This encodes CATGQGNEQYF.